The 28 T cell receptor beta chains below were found in one sample sequenced in a study of T cells in Graves' hyperthyroidism and ophthalmopathy. TCR beta CDR3 sequences were amplified from RNA transcripts. An initial round of RT-PCR targeting the TCR CDR3 relied on the HTBI primer set. MiXCR, applied by TCRdb to the multiplex PCR reads, yields one record per CDR3 protein. The table records around 370,000 distinct CDR3 sequences, roughly 20% of them present only once. Sequenced sample: blood. These receptors all stem from a man in his late teens or twenties with Graves' ophthalmopathy.

A few counts support this clonotype. The V gene is TRBV4-1, the J gene TRBJ2-1; D perhaps matches TRBD1 (6 bases). V was trimmed by 4 bases and J by 4 bases, leaving 17 bases between them. The V gene's germline CDR1 is MGHRA and CDR2 YSYEKL. The CDR3 extends over 16 amino acids. CDR3 DNA: TGCGCCAGCAGCCCGCGAGAGTCAGGGGTATACAATGAGCAGTTCTTC. It specifies CASSPRESGVYNEQFF.

This clonotype occurred many times. In nucleotides, the CDR3 is TGTGCCAGCTCACCGAGCCTGGTGGGGTGGAACACTGAAGCTTTCTTT. Its translation: CASSPSLVGWNTEAFF. The gene calls are TRBV18 and TRBJ1-1; D is ambiguous. CDR3 length equals 16 residues. Trimming stripped 3 bases from V and 1 base from J, with 15 bases between. The V gene's germline CDR1 is KGHSH and CDR2 LQKENI.

CDR3 sequence: CSAQTAGIDQPQHF. CDR3 in DNA: TGCAGTGCGCAAACAGCAGGTATTGATCAGCCCCAGCATTTT. The gene calls are TRBV20-1 and TRBJ1-5; D uncertain. CDR3 length: 14 amino acids. Trimming removed 6 bases from V and 5 bases from J, with 17 bases in between. Germline assignment: CDR1 DFQATT and CDR2 SNEGSKA (reference sequence).

The CDR3 region has the DNA TGCGCCAGCAGCTCCTTAGCGGGGTCGGACACCGGGGAGCTGTTTTTT. Protein sequence: CASSSLAGSDTGELFF. V usage is TRBV5-1 and J usage is TRBJ2-2, with 8 bases aligning to TRBD2. V lost 3 bases, J lost 3 bases, and 7 bases stayed unmatched. Germline CDR1 and CDR2: SGHRS and YFSETQ. This CDR3 contains 16 residues.

This clonotype was detected only a few times. The rearrangement joins TRBV9 to TRBJ1-3, with TRBD1 identical over 7 bases. Germline V gives CDR1 SGDLS, CDR2 YYNGEE. There are 15 residues in the CDR3. Germline trimming cut 3 bases from V and 4 bases from J; bases unmatched to any gene: 7. The CDR3 DNA reads as TGTGCCAGCAGCGCTGCGACAGGGACCGGAAACACCATATATTTT. It encodes CASSAATGTGNTIYF.

This clonotype was recorded at least ten times. This rearrangement joins TRBV27 to TRBJ1-5; 8 positions agree with TRBD1. The length of the CDR3 is 14 residues. Germline CDR1 MNHEY, CDR2 SMNVEV (reference sequence). The junction had 7 bases not matched to a gene; V was cut back by 5 bases and J by 7 bases. The CDR3 DNA follows: TGTGCCAGCAGTCAGGACAGGGTGGGGCAGCCCCAGCATTTT. This codes for CASSQDRVGQPQHF.

Regarding this clonotype: A read error may be the cause here, since a much bigger clone is one base away. V usage is TRBV12-3 or TRBV12-4 and J usage is TRBJ1-4; the D gene is possibly TRBD1 (5 bases). With 4 bases removed from V and 10 bases from J, the gap between germline ends came to 16 bases. The CDR3 is 14 amino acids. The CDR3 sequence is CASSSRRGFGKLFF. In nucleotides, the CDR3 is TGTGCCAGCAGTTCCCGGAGGGGATTTGGAAAACTGTTTTTT.

This rearrangement joins TRBV10-3 to TRBJ1-1, with D possibly TRBD1 on 6 matching bases. This CDR3 spans 14 amino acids. V lost 0 bases and J 5 bases, leaving 10 bases between the germline ends. Germline CDR1 ENHRY, CDR2 SYGVKD. CDR3 loop: CAISESTGWTEAFF. CDR3 DNA sequence: TGTGCCATCAGTGAGTCCACAGGGTGGACTGAAGCTTTCTTT.

This clonotype was observed a handful of times. J is TRBJ2-7 and V is TRBV20-1; D is tentatively TRBD1 or TRBD2 (5 bases each). Per germline, CDR1 DFQATT and CDR2 SNEGSKA (reference sequence). The CDR3 has 12 residues. The V end was cut by 6 bases, the J end by 2 bases, with 11 bases between. CDR3 sequence reads: CSARDPTYEQYF. In DNA form, the CDR3 reads TGCAGTGCGAGGGACCCCACCTACGAGCAGTACTTC.

The V and J genes are TRBV7-9 and TRBJ2-3; 15 bases are a match to TRBD2. With 6 bases clipped from V and 0 bases from J, the junction kept 4 bases outside the gene matches. The germline gives CDR1 SEHNR, CDR2 FQNEAQ (reference sequence). The CDR3 has 17 amino acids. The CDR3 nucleotides read TGTGCCAGCAGGGGACTAGCGGGGGGCGGAAGCACAGATACGCAGTATTTT. Translated: CASRGLAGGGSTDTQYF.

This clonotype was observed at least ten times. The chain is built from TRBV3-1 and TRBJ2-1; TRBD2 is a possible D gene (5 bases). CDR3 length: 16 amino acids. V lost 0 bases and J 1 base, leaving 10 bases between the germline ends. Germline values: CDR1 LGHDT, CDR2 YNNKEL (reference sequence). The CDR3 region has the DNA TGTGCCAGCAGCCAAGATGTGGAGCGGTCCTACAATGAGCAGTTCTTC. Its translation is CASSQDVERSYNEQFF.

This clonotype was recorded many times. The chain recombines TRBV7-9 with TRBJ2-3, with D maybe TRBD2 (5 bases). Germline V gene sequence: CDR1 SEHNR, CDR2 FQNEAQ (reference sequence). The CDR3 is made up of 14 amino acids. Trimming left V 10 bases short and J 2 bases short, with 16 bases between. CDR3: CAILQGSNTDTQYF. In DNA, the CDR3 is TGTGCCATTCTACAAGGGAGTAACACAGATACGCAGTATTTT.

The chain uses TRBV28 and TRBJ1-2; TRBD1 is a possible D gene (6 bases). CDR1 is MDHEN and CDR2 is SYDVKM in the germline V gene. CDR3 length equals 12 residues. Trimming took 4 bases from V and 6 from J, leaving 9 bases between them. CDR3 nucleotides: TGTGCCAGCAGTTACAGGGTGGATGGCTACACCTTC. Amino acid sequence: CASSYRVDGYTF.

The chain combines TRBV3-1 with TRBJ2-2; D may be TRBD2 (5 bases). Trimming removed 0 bases from V and 2 bases from J, with 7 bases in between. The CDR3 is 15 amino acids. Germline CDR1 is LGHDT and CDR2 is YNNKEL (reference sequence). The CDR3 region has the DNA TGTGCCAGCAGCCAAGATTGGACTAACACCGGGGAGCTGTTTTTT. Residues: CASSQDWTNTGELFF.

This clonotype was counted a few times. The chain uses TRBV9 and TRBJ2-1, with TRBD2 identical over 8 bases. J was trimmed by 2 bases and V by 4 bases; bases with no gene match: 8. This CDR3 contains 16 residues. Germline CDR1 reads SGDLS; CDR2 reads YYNGEE. Here the CDR3 DNA reads TGTGCCAGCAGCTCCCCTGCGGGGGGCCCCTACAATGAGCAGTTCTTC. It yields the protein CASSSPAGGPYNEQFF.

This clonotype was seen repeatedly, ten times or more. The chain carries TRBV20-1 and TRBJ1-1; the match to TRBD1 covers 7 bases. This CDR3 is built from 17 residues. Germline CDR1 and CDR2: DFQATT and SNEGSKA (reference sequence). With 0 bases clipped from V and 3 bases from J, the junction kept 13 bases outside the gene matches. This chain's CDR3 is CSARDPRGDRADTEAFF. CDR3 sequence (DNA): TGCAGTGCTAGAGACCCCCGAGGAGACAGGGCGGACACTGAAGCTTTCTTT.

This clonotype showed up just a few times. The chain has TRBV5-1 and TRBJ2-7; 10 bases align to TRBD1. With V trimmed by 4 bases and J by 3 bases, 7 bases remained unmatched. CDR1 and CDR2 (germline): SGHRS, YFSETQ. This CDR3 is built from 15 residues. The chain's CDR3 is CASSPGQGENYEQYF. DNA of the CDR3: TGCGCCAGCAGCCCCGGACAGGGGGAAAACTACGAGCAGTACTTC.

This clonotype has ten or more counts. The chain uses TRBV12-5 and TRBJ2-1, with D perhaps given as TRBD1 or TRBD2 (5 bases each). Germline V CDR1 and CDR2: LGHNT, FRNRAP. V was cut by 1 base and J by 2 bases, with 6 bases left in between. The CDR3 length is 14 residues. The CDR3: CASGLAGPYNEQFF. The CDR3 nucleotides read TGTGCTAGTGGTTTGGCGGGACCCTACAATGAGCAGTTCTTC.

This clonotype was counted many times. This chain joins TRBV2 and TRBJ2-7; TRBD2 matches 9 bases. The germline CDR1 and CDR2 sequences are SNHLY and FYNNEI. CDR3 length equals 16 residues. Germline trimming cut 3 bases from V and 6 bases from J; bases unmatched to any gene: 12. Here the CDR3 DNA reads TGTGCCAGCAGTGAGGGCGGGACTAGCAGATTTCGCGAGCAGTACTTC. Its translation is CASSEGGTSRFREQYF.

Many counts were recorded for this clonotype. The chain couples TRBV7-2 to TRBJ2-5; D call uncertain. The CDR3 has 14 residues. The germline V and J ends were trimmed by 1 base and 5 bases, with 11 bases remaining between them. Germline values: CDR1 SGHTA, CDR2 FQGNSA. CDR3 protein: CASSLESNRETQYF. CDR3 nucleotides: TGTGCCAGCAGCTTAGAGAGTAATCGGGAGACCCAGTACTTC. Looking up the rest from reference TRBV7-2 and TRBJ2-5 gives the full variable domain: GAGVSQSPSNKVTEKGKDVELRCDPISGHTALYWYRQSLGQGLEFLIYFQGNSAPDKSGLPSDRFSAERTGGSVSTLTIQRTQQEDSAVYLCASSLESNRETQYFGPGTRLLVL.

The table lists this clonotype with many counts. The chain recombines TRBV7-9 with TRBJ2-1, with D tentatively TRBD1 or TRBD2 (5 bases each). CDR3 size: 15 residues. Germline loops: CDR1 SEHNR, CDR2 FQNEAQ (reference sequence). The V end lost 5 bases, the J end lost 0 bases, and 11 bases lay between the germline ends. CDR3 in amino acids: CASSVGPSSYNEQFF. CDR3 nucleotide sequence: TGTGCCAGCAGCGTGGGACCGAGCTCCTACAATGAGCAGTTCTTC. The full variable domain, its missing parts supplied by reference TRBV7-9 and TRBJ2-1, is DTGVSQNPRHKITKRGQNVTFRCDPISEHNRLYWYRQTLGQGPEFLTYFQNEAQLEKSRLLSDRFSAERPKGSFSTLEIQRTEQGDSAMYLCASSVGPSSYNEQFFGPGTRLTVL.

The J gene is TRBJ1-3, the V gene TRBV5-1, with TRBD1 matching 8 bases. The CDR3 is 16 residues long. V trimming: 3 bases; J trimming: 0 bases; junction bases outside the gene matches: 5. Germline V gives CDR1 SGHRS, CDR2 YFSETQ. The CDR3 loop reads CASSYSGGHSGNTIYF. CDR3 DNA: TGCGCCAGCAGCTACTCAGGGGGCCACTCTGGAAACACCATATATTTT.

This clonotype was counted only a few times. The CDR3 loop is CASSESGIGNTIYF. CDR3 DNA sequence: TGTGCCAGCAGTGAATCAGGGATCGGAAACACCATATATTTT. The rearrangement links TRBV6-1 to TRBJ1-3; maybe TRBD1 (5 bases). Germline CDR1 reads MNHNS; CDR2 reads SASEGT. V was cut by 2 bases and J by 4 bases, with 9 bases left in between. The CDR3 extends over 14 amino acids.

This clonotype has at least ten counts. This sequence joins TRBV11-2 and TRBJ1-1; D gene unclear. The CDR3 runs 13 residues. Germline V gene data show CDR1 as SGHAT and CDR2 as FQNNGV. The ends were cut back, 5 bases at V and 1 base at J, with 8 bases in the middle. The CDR3: CASSADGNTEAFF. In DNA, the CDR3 is TGTGCCAGCAGCGCGGACGGGAACACTGAAGCTTTCTTT.

This clonotype was picked up many times. J is TRBJ1-2 and V is TRBV5-1; D is ambiguous. The CDR3 consists of 13 residues. CDR1 and CDR2 (germline): SGHRS, YFSETQ. V was pared by 4 bases and J by 7 bases, with 14 bases between. The DNA of the CDR3 is TGCGCCAGCAGCGTGGAGCCCAAGGGTGGCTACACCTTC. Protein sequence: CASSVEPKGGYTF.

The J gene is TRBJ1-5, the V gene TRBV20-1; D is undetermined. Germline V lookup: CDR1 DFQATT, CDR2 SNEGSKA (reference sequence). The CDR3 is 13 amino acids. V was cut by 2 bases and J by 8 bases, with 13 bases left in between. The CDR3 DNA reads as TGCAGTGCTAGATACGGCACCGTGGAGCCCCAGCATTTT. As protein: CSARYGTVEPQHF.

This sequence joins TRBV5-6 and TRBJ2-3, with 10 bases that match TRBD2. This CDR3 is built from 16 residues. Germline V lookup: CDR1 SGHDT, CDR2 YYEEEE. The junction had 7 bases not matched to a gene; V was cut back by 0 bases and J by 6 bases. The CDR3 DNA follows: TGTGCCAGCAGCTTGGAGGTAGCGGGGGGTTGGGATACGCAGTATTTT. Amino acid sequence: CASSLEVAGGWDTQYF.

This clonotype was counted many times. The chain couples TRBV2 to TRBJ2-3; D not certain. The germline CDR1 and CDR2 sequences are SNHLY and FYNNEI. The CDR3 runs 12 residues. V lost 6 bases to trimming and J lost 2 bases, with 6 bases between them. CDR3 sequence (DNA): TGTGCCAGCAGACGACTCACAGATACGCAGTATTTT. This encodes CASRRLTDTQYF.